The text below deals with one TCR beta chain. The target antigen is unknown. This sample is part of a study of T cell responses to AZD1222 COVID-19 vaccine. About the research overall: Researchers grouped second doses given at about 4 or about 12 weeks into one pool. Findings and caveats of the study: The study found Spike-specific TCR breadth and depth rose after two AZD1222 doses. Females outnumbered males among donors, who were mostly white British; clonal diversity was possibly underestimated.

The method was immunoSEQ multiplex PCR; TCRdb's version includes in-frame clones alone and lacks a portion of them. The table lists 150,000 to 200,000 clones, just over 90% of them singletons. Germline V CDR1 and CDR2: LGHNA, YNFKEQ. The CDR3 has 16 amino acids. The germline V and J ends were trimmed by 0 bases and 7 bases, with 15 bases remaining between them. The sequence came from an adult in good health. Material: peripheral blood, obtained on day 0 of AZD1222 vaccination. The V call is TRBV4-2, the J call TRBJ2-2; no definite D call. DNA for the CDR3: TGTGCCAGCAGCCAAGAAGAGGCCCCCTACCGCGGGGAGCTGTTTTTT. It encodes CASSQEEAPYRGELFF.